Sequencing of this T cell receptor (beta chain) was carried out in a study of blood T cell repertoires in COVID-19. Study-wide background: Specimens from acute and convalescent COVID-19 originated in the United States, Italy and Spain. T cells, B-cell-depleted T cells, or PBMCs provided the cDNA or gDNA that served as material.

Original analysis: Reference gene primers were amplified, and this amplification served to estimate nucleated cell counts. Sequencing used immunoSEQ multiplex PCR; TCRdb keeps in-frame clones, though not all of them. V and J calls plus clone size are reproduced from that table; the DNA served to infer D and trimming. The table has 110,000 or so clones, 75% to 90% seen once. From germline, CDR1 is SGDLS and CDR2 YYNGEE. Trimming cost V 0 bases and J 12 bases; bases outside gene matches: 10. The CDR3 loop spans 16 amino acids. V usage is TRBV9 and J usage is TRBJ2-1; 12 nucleotides align to TRBD1. This TCR came from a woman aged 45-65 years with acute or convalescent COVID-19. The sample consisted of peripheral blood. This CDR3 is CASSVEGQGAFLGQFF. The CDR3 coding sequence is TGTGCCAGCAGCGTAGAGGGACAGGGGGCGTTTCTTGGGCAGTTCTTC.